Listed here is a single TCR beta chain. Antigen: not known. The record originates from a study of vaccination and CD4 T cells after COVID-19. Study context: At a median around 72 days (range 14 to 241) after dose two, post-vaccine samples were obtained.

CD4+ T cells that had been cultured provided DNA sequenced with the Oncomine TCR Beta short-read assay. Investigators obtained genomic DNA by extraction from cultured CD4+ T cells. TCRdb reprocessed the PCR reads with MiXCR, giving one entry per CDR3 protein. Counted here are 10,000 to 11,000 distinct CDR3 sequences, about two thirds occurring once; the ten biggest clones make up 20% to 25%. Trimming at V came to 4 bases and at J to 5 bases, leaving 6 bases not matched to a gene. Germline CDR1 is SEHNR and CDR2 is FQNEAQ (reference sequence). This CDR3 has 14 residues. Treatment specified: roughly nine-day PBMC culture with coronavirus spike peptide pools or control peptides (ViraFEST assay). Study-wide findings and caveats: Rising from 21 to 38, the median of SARS-CoV-2-reactive clonotypes did not change significantly.

The chain uses TRBV7-9 and TRBJ2-3, with 7 bases aligning to TRBD1. Input material: CD4+ T cells from blood, cultured in vitro. This TCR was recovered from a human donor who had recovered from COVID-19. CDR3 in amino acids: CASSSDRFRDTQYF. The CDR3 nucleotides are TGTGCCAGCAGCTCGGACAGGTTCCGAGATACGCAGTATTTT.